Following are 30 T cell receptor beta chains from one sample sequenced in a study of blood T cell repertoires in COVID-19. Here immunoSEQ multiplex PCR was the method, and the copy in TCRdb shows in-frame clones only, minus some. The table has 93,000 or so clones, around nine tenths seen once. Source material: peripheral blood. The receptors come from an elderly woman in a cohort sampled during active COVID-19.

In nucleotides, the CDR3 is TGCGCCAGCAGCTTGGCCCAGGGCACAGATACGCAGTATTTT. Translated, it gives CASSLAQGTDTQYF. The V and J genes are TRBV5-1 and TRBJ2-3, with D hard to call. Germline V gene sequence: CDR1 SGHRS, CDR2 YFSETQ. V dropped 0 bases and J dropped 1 base, with 6 bases sitting between them. The CDR3 extends over 14 amino acids.

V gene TRBV24-1 combines with J gene TRBJ2-3; a possible D gene is TRBD1 (9 bases). This CDR3 comprises 21 residues. Trimming shortened V by 3 bases and J by 3 bases, and 30 bases separated the two germline ends. In germline, CDR1 is KGHDR, CDR2 SFDVKD. Here the CDR3 DNA reads TGTGCCACCAGTGATCCGTCTACCGGGACAGGGCGGGGGGTCGGTACAGATACGCAGTATTTT. It encodes CATSDPSTGTGRGVGTDTQYF.

The chain is built from TRBV18 and TRBJ2-1, with 8 bases identical to TRBD2. CDR1 is KGHSH and CDR2 is LQKENI in the germline V gene. V was pared by 2 bases and J by 9 bases, with 9 bases of the junction left unmatched. The CDR3 contains 15 residues. The CDR3 sequence: CASSPAASGWSEQFF. DNA of the CDR3: TGTGCCAGCTCACCAGCGGCTAGCGGGTGGAGTGAGCAGTTCTTC.

V and J are TRBV28 and TRBJ2-3, with 13 bases aligning to TRBD2. The germline CDR1 and CDR2 sequences are MDHEN and SYDVKM. V lost 4 bases to trimming and J lost 0 bases; unmatched junction nucleotides: 4. This CDR3 has 17 amino acids. In DNA, the CDR3 is TGTGCCAGCAGTTATACGGGACTAGCGGGGAGCACAGATACGCAGTATTTT. Protein: CASSYTGLAGSTDTQYF.

The sample holds one count of this clone. CDR3 sequence reads: CSVEGRRHYNEQFF. As DNA, the CDR3 is TGCAGCGTTGAAGGGCGAAGACACTACAATGAGCAGTTCTTC. This chain connects TRBV29-1 to TRBJ2-1; D is unclear. Germline V gene sequence: CDR1 SQVTM, CDR2 ANQGSEA. The CDR3 loop spans 14 amino acids. Trimming pared 1 base from V and 3 bases from J, leaving 10 bases between.

This chain links TRBV12-3 or TRBV12-4 with TRBJ2-7; 7 positions match TRBD1. This CDR3 is 13 amino acids long. V lost 3 bases, J lost 12 bases, and 11 bases stayed unmatched. CDR3 in DNA: TGTGCCAGCAGTTTCTTCCGGGACAGTAGCACGTACTTC. Its protein is CASSFFRDSSTYF.

The chain couples TRBV7-9 to TRBJ1-5; D call uncertain. V lost 1 base and J lost 1, with 11 bases in between. The CDR3 totals 16 residues. Germline lookup yields CDR1 SEHNR and CDR2 FQNEAQ (reference sequence). The chain's CDR3 is CASSLGGFTSNQPQHF. As DNA, the CDR3 is TGTGCCAGCAGCTTAGGAGGGTTTACAAGCAATCAGCCCCAGCATTTT.

The gene calls are TRBV19 and TRBJ2-1, with TRBD1 matching 7 bases. Trimming took 5 bases from V and 2 from J; bases not matched to a gene: 6. Germline lookup yields CDR1 LNHDA and CDR2 SQIVND (reference sequence). The CDR3 consists of 15 residues. CDR3 in DNA: TGTGCCAGTAGTTCACGACAGGGTCCCTACAATGAGCAGTTCTTC. Protein product: CASSSRQGPYNEQFF.

This clone has only a few counts. The chain uses TRBV3-1 (or the pseudogene TRBV3-2) and TRBJ1-5; tentatively, D is TRBD1 (6 bases). V lost 8 bases, J lost 1 base, and 6 bases lay in between. The germline gives CDR1 LGHDT, CDR2 YNNKEL (reference sequence). The CDR3 consists of 12 residues. The CDR3 sequence is CASGTSNQPQHF. DNA of the CDR3: TGTGCCAGCGGGACAAGCAATCAGCCCCAGCATTTT.

This chain connects TRBV9 to TRBJ2-5; a possible D gene is TRBD2 (6 bases). V lost 0 bases to trimming and J lost 1 base, with 7 bases between them. This CDR3 has 14 amino acids. Germline CDR1 is SGDLS and CDR2 is YYNGEE. CDR3 in amino acids: CASSVDSGQETQYF. In DNA form, the CDR3 reads TGTGCCAGCAGCGTAGATAGCGGCCAAGAGACCCAGTACTTC.

The V call is TRBV5-1, the J call TRBJ2-6; D is undetermined. This CDR3 comprises 18 residues. The germline V gene encodes CDR1 SGHRS and CDR2 YFSETQ. V lost 0 bases and J 0 bases, leaving 13 bases between the germline ends. The CDR3, as DNA: TGCGCCAGCAGCTTGGCGCAGGTAACTTTCTCTGGGGCCAACGTCCTGACTTTC. It encodes CASSLAQVTFSGANVLTF. Looking up the rest from reference TRBV5-1 and TRBJ2-6 gives the full variable domain: KAGVTQTPRYLIKTRGQQVTLSCSPISGHRSVSWYQQTPGQGLQFLFEYFSETQRNKGNFPGRFSGRQFSNSRSEMNVSTLELGDSALYLCASSLAQVTFSGANVLTFGAGSRLTVL.

The chain has TRBV6-5 and TRBJ1-1; TRBD1 aligns across 8 bases. This CDR3 region has 14 residues. The germline V gene encodes CDR1 MNHEY and CDR2 SVGAGI. The ends lost 10 bases at V and 6 bases at J; junction bases unmatched: 13. CDR3 loop: CATKSDRGLSEAFF. In DNA form, the CDR3 reads TGTGCCACCAAAAGCGACAGGGGTTTATCTGAAGCTTTCTTT.

This clone was counted between two and nine times. At the DNA level, this CDR3 is encoded by other sequences in the same sample as well. The J gene is TRBJ2-2, the V gene TRBV6-5; 7 nucleotides line up with TRBD1. CDR3 length: 14 amino acids. Germline loops: CDR1 MNHEY, CDR2 SVGAGI. The V gene end was trimmed by 6 bases and the J gene end by 4 bases; junction bases not matched to a gene: 5. CDR3 sequence reads: CASRRQGGTGELFF. In DNA form, the CDR3 reads TGTGCCAGCAGAAGACAGGGTGGCACCGGGGAGCTGTTTTTT.

The V call is TRBV10-1, the J call TRBJ2-1; 8 nucleotides align to TRBD1. CDR1 and CDR2 from the germline V gene are WNHNN and SYGVQD (reference sequence). The CDR3 is 15 amino acids. V trimming: 4 bases; J trimming: 5 bases; junction bases outside the gene matches: 7. The DNA of the CDR3 is TGCGCCAGCAGTGGCAGGGGGACAGGCCACAATGAGCAGTTCTTC. Residues: CASSGRGTGHNEQFF.

The chain combines TRBV4-1 with TRBJ1-2; D not certain. Trimming cost V 2 bases and J 0 bases, with 7 bases left between them. The germline V gene has CDR1 MGHRA and CDR2 YSYEKL. The CDR3 has 14 residues. In nucleotides, the CDR3 is TGCGCCAGCAGCCAAACGAGGTCTAACTATGGCTACACCTTC. Its translation: CASSQTRSNYGYTF.

CDR3 in DNA: TGTGCCAGCAGCTTAGTCGGGGGGACCGGGGAGCTGTTTTTT. Residues: CASSLVGGTGELFF. V usage is TRBV7-2 and J usage is TRBJ2-2, with 7 nucleotides matching TRBD2. V lost 1 base and J lost 5; bases outside the gene matches: 1. The CDR3 is 14 residues long. Looked up from germline, CDR1 is SGHTA and CDR2 is FQGNSA.

This rearrangement joins TRBV30 to TRBJ2-7; D is uncertain. This CDR3 comprises 13 residues. Trimming took 2 bases from V and 3 from J, leaving 11 bases between them. CDR1 is GTSNPN and CDR2 is SVGIG in the germline V gene (reference sequence). This CDR3 reads CAWSTLVSYEQYF. Written as DNA, the CDR3 is TGTGCCTGGAGTACGCTAGTGAGCTACGAGCAGTACTTC.

The J gene is TRBJ2-1, the V gene TRBV11-3; 11 bases are shared with TRBD2. Germline lookup yields CDR1 SGHNT and CDR2 YENEEA. The CDR3 is made up of 14 amino acids. The J segment lost 9 bases and the V segment lost 2 bases, leaving 3 bases of the junction unmatched. In nucleotides, the CDR3 is TGTGCCAGCAGCTTAACTAGCGGGAGTCTTGAGCAGTTCTTC. Protein product: CASSLTSGSLEQFF.

This clone has just a few counts. The V gene is TRBV7-9, the J gene TRBJ2-3, with D possibly TRBD1 on 5 matching bases. Germline CDR1 SEHNR, CDR2 FQNEAQ (reference sequence). The length of the CDR3 is 14 residues. The ends were cut back, 5 bases at V and 1 base at J, with 10 bases in the middle. The chain's CDR3 is CASSTQGGTDTQYF. CDR3 nucleotide sequence: TGTGCCAGCAGCACGCAGGGCGGCACAGATACGCAGTATTTT.

V gene TRBV6-5 combines with J gene TRBJ2-2; D call uncertain. The V end was cut by 6 bases, the J end by 7 bases, with 12 bases between. CDR1 and CDR2 (germline): MNHEY, SVGAGI. The CDR3 runs to 13 residues. The CDR3 sequence: CASRNTIRGELFF. CDR3 DNA: TGTGCCAGCAGAAACACAATACGCGGGGAGCTGTTTTTT.

CDR3 protein: CASSFSGRPTGELFF. The CDR3 DNA sequence: TGCGCCAGCAGCTTTAGCGGGAGGCCCACCGGGGAGCTGTTTTTT. The V and J genes are TRBV5-1 and TRBJ2-2; 10 bases agree with TRBD2. V gave up 2 bases and J gave up 4 bases; unmatched junction bases: 2. CDR1 and CDR2 from the germline V gene are SGHRS and YFSETQ. The CDR3 has 15 residues.

The rearrangement links TRBV9 to TRBJ2-1; TRBD2 matches 7 bases. The CDR3 is 15 amino acids. V gave up 0 bases and J gave up 10 bases; unmatched junction bases: 10. Germline V gene data show CDR1 as SGDLS and CDR2 as YYNGEE. The CDR3 is CASSVAPASGEEQFF. CDR3 coding DNA: TGTGCCAGCAGCGTAGCCCCCGCGAGCGGGGAGGAGCAGTTCTTC.

CDR3 region: CAWGSHPYNEQFF. CDR3 nucleotide sequence: TGTGCCTGGGGGTCACACCCCTACAATGAGCAGTTCTTC. J is TRBJ2-1 and V is TRBV30, with D hard to call. This CDR3 contains 13 residues. Trimming left V 5 bases short and J 2 bases short, with 10 bases between. Germline CDR1 is GTSNPN and CDR2 is SVGIG (reference sequence).

The rearrangement joins TRBV11-3 to TRBJ1-1; the D is unclear. The germline CDR1 and CDR2 sequences are SGHNT and YENEEA. The CDR3 spans 14 residues. V shed 5 bases and J shed 5 bases, with 15 bases lying between them. Here the CDR3 DNA reads TGTGCCAGCAGCACAAAACAGCGAGGGACTGAAGCTTTCTTT. Its translation is CASSTKQRGTEAFF.

In this sample, this clone turned up once. This sequence joins TRBV19 and TRBJ2-3; 9 nucleotides match TRBD2. In germline, CDR1 is LNHDA, CDR2 SQIVND (reference sequence). The V gene end was trimmed by 7 bases and the J gene end by 2 bases; junction bases not matched to a gene: 16. This CDR3 comprises 18 residues. Here the CDR3 DNA reads TGTGCCAGTATGGGTTTGGCGGGAGCGGGGGGTGTCACAGATACGCAGTATTTT. This encodes CASMGLAGAGGVTDTQYF.

CDR3 DNA sequence: TGTGCCAGCAGTGACTCGACGGGTAGCGGGGGAAAAGGAAGCTACAATGAGCAGTTCTTC. It translates to CASSDSTGSGGKGSYNEQFF. This chain links TRBV6-4 with TRBJ2-1; TRBD2 aligns across 9 bases. CDR1 MRHNA and CDR2 SNTAGT come from the germline V gene. The CDR3 sequence is 20 residues long. Losses at the gene ends were 0 bases for V and 3 bases for J; bases not matched to a gene: 15.

The chain recombines TRBV6-5 with TRBJ2-1, with D possibly matching TRBD2 (7 bases). The CDR3 runs to 14 residues. V was shortened by 9 bases and J by 6 bases, with 18 bases between the two germline ends. Germline CDR1 is MNHEY and CDR2 is SVGAGI. The CDR3 DNA is TGTGCCAGTACCGGGGGGCCCCTGTCCAATGAGCAGTTCTTC. It is translated as CASTGGPLSNEQFF.

The chain links TRBV5-1 to TRBJ2-2, with 9 bases identical to TRBD2. The V segment lost 4 bases and the J segment 2 bases; nucleotides outside the gene matches: 6. This CDR3 region has 16 residues. Looked up from germline, CDR1 is SGHRS and CDR2 is YFSETQ. As DNA, the CDR3 is TGCGCCAGCAGCCCCCTAGCGGGATCTAACACCGGGGAGCTGTTTTTT. Translation gives CASSPLAGSNTGELFF.

V is TRBV18 and J is TRBJ2-7; D is ambiguous. The CDR3 spans 13 residues. V was shortened by 2 bases and J by 6 bases, with 11 bases between the two germline ends. CDR1 and CDR2 from the germline V gene are KGHSH and LQKENI. The CDR3 sequence is CASSPLSLAEQYF. For the CDR3, the DNA is TGTGCCAGCTCACCATTATCCCTGGCCGAGCAGTACTTC.

The V call is TRBV9, the J call TRBJ2-1; possible D gene TRBD2, 6 bases. The CDR3 runs to 14 residues. The germline V gene has CDR1 SGDLS and CDR2 YYNGEE. V was clipped by 0 bases and J by 7 bases, with 11 bases between them. The CDR3 nucleotides are TGTGCCAGCAGCGTAGGAGTGGGGGGAAATGAGCAGTTCTTC. The encoded protein is CASSVGVGGNEQFF.